This T cell receptor (beta chain) comes out of a study of cytomegalovirus exposure and HLA in healthy donors. Germline V CDR1 and CDR2: SNHLY, FYNNEI. This CDR3 has 13 residues. V was shortened by 4 bases and J by 7 bases, with 11 bases between the two germline ends. Primers included in the PCR were 60 Vbeta and 13 Jbeta primers. The protocol was immunoSEQ multiplex PCR, while the TCRdb copy is restricted to in-frame clones and leaves out a portion. The sample holds about 140,000 clones; 65% to 80% are singletons and the top ten take 2.5% to 3.5%. Sequences were obtained from PBMCs. The V call is TRBV2, the J call TRBJ2-1; tentative D call: TRBD2 (5 bases). The TCR sequence derives from a man aged 35 to 55 in good health and CMV-seronegative. In nucleotides, the CDR3 is TGTGCCAGCAGTGGGTCGGGGATTAATGAGCAGTTCTTC. As protein: CASSGSGINEQFF.